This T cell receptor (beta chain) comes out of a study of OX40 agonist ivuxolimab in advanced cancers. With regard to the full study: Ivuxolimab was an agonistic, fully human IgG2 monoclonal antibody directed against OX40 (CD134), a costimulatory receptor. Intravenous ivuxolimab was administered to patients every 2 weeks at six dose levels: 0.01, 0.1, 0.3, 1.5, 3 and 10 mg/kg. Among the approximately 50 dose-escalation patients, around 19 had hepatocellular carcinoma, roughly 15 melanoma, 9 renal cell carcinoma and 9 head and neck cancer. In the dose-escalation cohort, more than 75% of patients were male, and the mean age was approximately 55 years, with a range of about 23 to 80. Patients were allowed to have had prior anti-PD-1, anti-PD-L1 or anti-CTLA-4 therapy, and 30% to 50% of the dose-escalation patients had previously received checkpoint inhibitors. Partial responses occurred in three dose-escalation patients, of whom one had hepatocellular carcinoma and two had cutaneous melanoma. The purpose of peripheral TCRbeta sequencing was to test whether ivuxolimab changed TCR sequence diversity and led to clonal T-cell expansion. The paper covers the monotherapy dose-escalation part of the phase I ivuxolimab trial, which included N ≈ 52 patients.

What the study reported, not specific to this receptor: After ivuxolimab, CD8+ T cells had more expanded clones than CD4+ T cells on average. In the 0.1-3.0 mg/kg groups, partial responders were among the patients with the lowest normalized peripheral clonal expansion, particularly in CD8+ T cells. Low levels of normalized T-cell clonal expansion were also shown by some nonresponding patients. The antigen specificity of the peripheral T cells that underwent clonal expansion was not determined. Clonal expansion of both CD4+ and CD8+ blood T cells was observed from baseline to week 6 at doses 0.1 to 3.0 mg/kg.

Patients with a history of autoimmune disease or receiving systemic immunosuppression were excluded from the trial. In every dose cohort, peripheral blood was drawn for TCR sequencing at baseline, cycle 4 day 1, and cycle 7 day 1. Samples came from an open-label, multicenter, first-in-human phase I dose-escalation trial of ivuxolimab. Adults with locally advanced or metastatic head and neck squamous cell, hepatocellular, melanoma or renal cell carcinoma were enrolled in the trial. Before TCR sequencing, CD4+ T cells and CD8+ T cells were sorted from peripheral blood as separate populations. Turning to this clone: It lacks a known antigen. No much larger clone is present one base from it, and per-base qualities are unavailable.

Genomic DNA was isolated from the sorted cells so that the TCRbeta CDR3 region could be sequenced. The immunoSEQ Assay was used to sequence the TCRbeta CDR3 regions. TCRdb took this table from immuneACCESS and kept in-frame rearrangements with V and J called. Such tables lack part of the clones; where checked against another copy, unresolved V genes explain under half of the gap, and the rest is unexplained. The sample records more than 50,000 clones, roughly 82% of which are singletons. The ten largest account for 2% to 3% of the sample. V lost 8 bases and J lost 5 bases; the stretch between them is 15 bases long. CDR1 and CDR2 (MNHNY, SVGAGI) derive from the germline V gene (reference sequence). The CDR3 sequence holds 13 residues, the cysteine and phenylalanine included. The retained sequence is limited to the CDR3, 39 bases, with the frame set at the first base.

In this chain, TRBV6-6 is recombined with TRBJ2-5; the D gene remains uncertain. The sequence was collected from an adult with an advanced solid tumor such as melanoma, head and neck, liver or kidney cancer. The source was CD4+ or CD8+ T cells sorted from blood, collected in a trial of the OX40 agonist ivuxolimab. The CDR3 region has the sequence CASSWNSRETQYF. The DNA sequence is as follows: TGTGCCAGCTCGTGGAACTCCCGGGAGACCCAGTACTTC.